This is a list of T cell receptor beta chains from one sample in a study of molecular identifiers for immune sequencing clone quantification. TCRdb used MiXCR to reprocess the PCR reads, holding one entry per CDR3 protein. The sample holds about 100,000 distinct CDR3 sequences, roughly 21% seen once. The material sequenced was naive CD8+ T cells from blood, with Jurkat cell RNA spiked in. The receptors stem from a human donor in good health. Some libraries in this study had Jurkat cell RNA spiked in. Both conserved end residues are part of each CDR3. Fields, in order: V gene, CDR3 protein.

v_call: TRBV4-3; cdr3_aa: CASSQDLQGLGTGELFF
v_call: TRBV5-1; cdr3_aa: CASSLENSGRARYEQYF
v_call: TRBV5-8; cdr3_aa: CASSLGGGRNEQFF
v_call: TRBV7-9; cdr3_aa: CASSLMQGMNTEAFF
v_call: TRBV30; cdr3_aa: CAWSVLAQDILYF
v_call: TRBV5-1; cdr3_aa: CASSLEGTEAFF
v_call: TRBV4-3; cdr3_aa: CASSQAAAGGAAREQYF
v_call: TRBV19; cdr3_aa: CASSIAGGVFAPEAFF
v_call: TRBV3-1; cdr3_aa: CASSQESGGNSPLHF
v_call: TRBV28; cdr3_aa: CASSPDRAIETQYF
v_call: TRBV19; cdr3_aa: CASSKFGTGNTEAFF
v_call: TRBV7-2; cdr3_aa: CASSLVSIAGYEQYF
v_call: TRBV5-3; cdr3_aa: CASSWGQGISGNTIYF
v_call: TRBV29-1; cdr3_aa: CSGSLGLSYNEQFF